The entry below gives a single TCR beta chain sequence along with its context. Its target is unknown. PCR was performed using 60 Vbeta and 13 Jbeta primers. In the authors' methods: Later reanalysis found around 84 million unique TCR beta chains, 9 million to 12 million of them shared. This table comes from immunoSEQ multiplex PCR, and its TCRdb copy is limited to in-frame clones, with some not included. The D gene and trimming were derived from the DNA, and the V and J assignments and clone size from that table. The sample lists approximately 100,000 clones; about 70% were seen once. The CDR3 runs to 13 residues. Germline V CDR1 and CDR2: SNHLY, FYNNEI. V was cut by 2 bases and J by 1 base, with 5 bases left in between. The sample is drawn from a study of cytomegalovirus exposure and HLA in healthy donors. Study-wide findings and caveats: A later analysis showed TCR association rates differing by HLA locus, peaking at DRB1 and lowest at HLA-C.

The sequenced sample consisted of PBMCs. The chain is built from TRBV2 and TRBJ1-1; D is undetermined. This receptor was taken from a boy aged 5-17 years in good health and CMV-seronegative. The CDR3 is CASSESRNTEAFF. The CDR3 DNA sequence: TGTGCCAGCAGTGAAAGTAGGAACACTGAAGCTTTCTTT.